The source of this T cell receptor beta chain is a study of cytomegalovirus exposure and HLA in healthy donors. Study information: Falling in the Caucasian-associated ancestry cluster were 81% of under 450 genotyped donors. Study-wide results and limits: Researchers counted 164 TCR beta chains as cytomegalovirus-associated. The presence/absence work took it that sequencing depth was about the same across donors.

As to this clone: Its antigen is not identified.

Researchers ran the PCR with 60 Vbeta and 13 Jbeta primers. Using immunoSEQ multiplex PCR, the repertoire was profiled, and TCRdb retains in-frame clones only, with some absent. The sample shows approximately 280,000 clones, roughly 90% of them seen only once. Germline CDR1 reads SGHRS; CDR2 reads YFSETQ. V shed 0 bases, J shed 5 bases, and the junction held 6 bases outside the gene matches. CDR3 length equals 16 residues. The clonotype originates from a man aged 35 to 55 in good health and CMV-seropositive. J is TRBJ2-3 and V is TRBV5-1; 10 bases are a match to TRBD2. What was sequenced was PBMCs. This CDR3 reads CASSLDIAGGVDTQYF. The DNA of the CDR3 is TGCGCCAGCAGCTTGGATATAGCGGGAGGAGTAGATACGCAGTATTTT. The entire variable domain, with the rest obtained from reference TRBV5-1 and TRBJ2-3, is as follows: KAGVTQTPRYLIKTRGQQVTLSCSPISGHRSVSWYQQTPGQGLQFLFEYFSETQRNKGNFPGRFSGRQFSNSRSEMNVSTLELGDSALYLCASSLDIAGGVDTQYFGPGTRLTVL.